This T cell receptor (beta chain) appears in the sequencing data of a study of OX40 agonist ivuxolimab in advanced cancers. Germline loops: CDR1 SGHTA, CDR2 FQGNSA. V lost 6 bases and J lost 6; bases outside the gene matches: 12. The CDR3 totals 15 residues. TCRdb's copy holds only in-frame clones and misses some; the assay was immunoSEQ multiplex PCR. The table has about 61,000 clones, more than 80% seen once; the top ten hold about 2%. Specimen: CD4+ or CD8+ T cells sorted from blood, collected in a trial of the OX40 agonist ivuxolimab. The genes are TRBV7-2 and TRBJ2-7; 9 bases align to TRBD1. This receptor was obtained from an adult with an advanced solid tumor such as melanoma, head and neck, liver or kidney cancer. The CDR3 coding sequence is TGTGCCAGCAGTGTTATACAGGGGGCCTCATCCGAGCAGTACTTC. This translates into CASSVIQGASSEQYF.